Here is one TCR beta chain with its context. This clonotype was seen a few times. Its antigen remains unidentified. No base quality information exists; no much larger clone differs at one position. The receptor library was made with RT-PCR. The listed sequencing device is Illumina HiSeq 2500. Using fastp at Q25 and MiXCR, TCRdb reprocessed the public reads and kept productive beta chains. For every CDR3 protein sequence, its rows merge into one entry that carries the most common genes and DNA. The sample table lists about 310,000 distinct CDR3 sequences, about 20% of them with a count of one. The ten biggest clones cover 10% of the sample. This sample is drawn from a study of response to subunit inactivated influenza vaccine (dated by TCRdb to 2016 to 2019). Study-wide context: Deep quantitative profiling of the T cell receptor repertoire was used in the study to follow responses to a trivalent subunit inactivated influenza vaccine.

Study-level results and caveats: The authors suggested that each seasonal influenza vaccination may recruit only a limited number of new T cells.

The junction shows trimming of 4 bases on V and 3 bases on J, and the gene matches do not reach 3 bases of it. Spanning cysteine to phenylalanine, the CDR3 consists of 14 amino acids. This entry keeps only the CDR3 DNA: 42 bases, framed from base 1. The source material was PBMCs from blood, sampled about 20 months after vaccination. The V gene is TRBV12-3 or TRBV12-4 and the J gene is TRBJ2-7, with 10 central nucleotides matching TRBD1. The receptor comes from a man in his fifties or sixties who received an inactivated influenza vaccine. Donor details come from another sample of the same person, matched by shared clones. The DNA sequence is TGTGCCAGCAGTTCCCGGGACAGGGGCTACGAGCAGTACTTC. It encodes CASSSRDRGYEQYF.